Included here is one TCR beta chain sequence, with context. CDR1 and CDR2 (germline): LGHDT, YNNKEL (reference sequence). Trimming stripped 0 bases from V and 10 bases from J, with 22 bases between. The CDR3 runs 18 residues. These data come from a study of blood T cell repertoires in COVID-19. As for the study in general: Samples came from the United States, Italy and Spain, spanning acute and convalescent COVID-19. The cDNA or gDNA used as material had been derived from T cells, B-cell-depleted T cells, or PBMCs.

Authors' methods: Amplification from reference gene primers served as the basis for estimated nucleated cell counts. Generated by immunoSEQ multiplex PCR, the TCRdb table keeps only in-frame clones and is missing some. V and J calls and clone size follow that table, whereas D and trimming were derived from the DNA. The sample carries 270,000 or so clones, approximately 81% recorded once. This rearrangement joins TRBV3-1 (or the pseudogene TRBV3-2) to TRBJ1-6; D is ambiguous. The sample consisted of peripheral blood. This clonotype originated in a woman aged 18 to 35 with acute or convalescent COVID-19. CDR3: CASSQDFDLAERSSPLHF. The CDR3 DNA is TGTGCCAGCAGCCAAGATTTTGATCTGGCGGAGCGATCGTCACCCCTCCACTTT.